This entry is about one T cell receptor beta chain. What it recognizes is unknown. The data were taken from a study of monozygotic twins with inflammatory bowel disease. Study results and limitations: IBD patients, compared with healthy twins, shared fewer clonotypes with others (especially with disease activity). Patients with IBD had less TCRbeta diversity (inverse Simpson) than their healthy co-twins.

The CDR3 runs to 14 residues. CDR1 is SGHRS and CDR2 is YFSETQ in the germline V gene. Eight reactions per sample, run separately, yielded cDNA. Two nested PCRs, run for about 16 and 10 cycles, were applied to TCRalpha and TCRbeta cDNA. TCRdb reprocessed the 5' RACE reads and reports one entry per CDR3 protein, with no DNA. There are about 330,000 distinct CDR3 sequences in the sample, with under 2.5% held by the top ten. The chain combines TRBV5-1 with TRBJ1-4; with no DNA, the TCRdb D assignment of TRBD1 cannot be verified. This receptor was obtained from a human donor with ulcerative colitis or Crohn's disease, or a healthy co-twin of an affected twin (not recorded which). Sample: blood. CDR3: CASSPGPGNEKLFF.